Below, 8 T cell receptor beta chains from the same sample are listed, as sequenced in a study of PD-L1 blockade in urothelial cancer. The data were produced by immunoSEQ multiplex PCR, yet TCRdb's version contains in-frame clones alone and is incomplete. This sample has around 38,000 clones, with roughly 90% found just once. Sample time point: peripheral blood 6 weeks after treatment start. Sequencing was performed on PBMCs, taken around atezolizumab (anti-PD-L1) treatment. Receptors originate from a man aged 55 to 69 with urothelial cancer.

The CDR3 here is CASSSQGNTIYF. The DNA of the CDR3 is TGTGCCAGCAGTTCTCAGGGAAACACCATATATTTT. V and J are TRBV27 and TRBJ1-3; D is unresolved. Germline V lookup: CDR1 MNHEY, CDR2 SMNVEV (reference sequence). The V end lost 4 bases, the J end lost 4 bases, and 5 bases lay between the germline ends. The CDR3 is 12 amino acids.

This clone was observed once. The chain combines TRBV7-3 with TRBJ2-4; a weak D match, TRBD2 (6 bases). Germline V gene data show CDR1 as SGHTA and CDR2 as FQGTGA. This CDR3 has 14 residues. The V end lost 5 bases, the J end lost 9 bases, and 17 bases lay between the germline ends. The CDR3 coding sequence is TGTGCCAGCAGCCCGAAACCGGGGGATGTCATTCAGTACTTC. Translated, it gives CASSPKPGDVIQYF.

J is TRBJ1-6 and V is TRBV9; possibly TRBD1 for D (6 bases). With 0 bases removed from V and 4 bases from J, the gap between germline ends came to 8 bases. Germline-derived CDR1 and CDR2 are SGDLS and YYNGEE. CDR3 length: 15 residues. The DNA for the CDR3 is TGTGCCAGCAGCGTAGCCGGACAGTATAATTCACCCCTCCACTTT. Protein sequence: CASSVAGQYNSPLHF.

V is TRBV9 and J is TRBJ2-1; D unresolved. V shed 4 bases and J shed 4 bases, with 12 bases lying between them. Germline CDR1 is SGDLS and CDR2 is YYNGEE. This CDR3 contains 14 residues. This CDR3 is CASSPHLRYNEQFF. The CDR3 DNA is TGTGCCAGCAGCCCCCATCTGCGGTACAATGAGCAGTTCTTC.

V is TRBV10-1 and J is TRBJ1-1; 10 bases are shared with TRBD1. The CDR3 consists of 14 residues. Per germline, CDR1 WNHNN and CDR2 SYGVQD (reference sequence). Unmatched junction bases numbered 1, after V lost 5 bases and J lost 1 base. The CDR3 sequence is CASSRDRGNTEAFF. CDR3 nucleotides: TGCGCCAGCAGTAGGGACAGGGGGAACACTGAAGCTTTCTTT.

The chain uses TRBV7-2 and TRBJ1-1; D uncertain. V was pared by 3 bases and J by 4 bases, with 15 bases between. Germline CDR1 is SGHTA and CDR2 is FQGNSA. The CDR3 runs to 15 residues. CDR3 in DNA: TGTGCCAGCAGCTTGCGGGAGGGCGGGAGCACTGAAGCTTTCTTT. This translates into CASSLREGGSTEAFF.

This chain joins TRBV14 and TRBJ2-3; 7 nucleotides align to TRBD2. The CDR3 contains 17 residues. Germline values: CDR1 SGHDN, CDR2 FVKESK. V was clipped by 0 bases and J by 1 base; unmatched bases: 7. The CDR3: CASSQEASGRRTDTQYF. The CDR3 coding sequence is TGTGCCAGCAGCCAAGAGGCTAGCGGCCGCCGCACAGATACGCAGTATTTT.

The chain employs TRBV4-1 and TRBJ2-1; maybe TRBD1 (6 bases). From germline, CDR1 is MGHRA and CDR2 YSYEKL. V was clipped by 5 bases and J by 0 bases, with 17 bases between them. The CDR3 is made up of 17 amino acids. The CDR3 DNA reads TGCGCCAGCAGCAGCCCTAGTGGGGGCGGCTCCTACAATGAGCAGTTCTTC. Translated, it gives CASSSPSGGGSYNEQFF.